Below are 15 T cell receptor beta chains sequenced from a single sample in a study of T cells in localized non-small cell lung cancer. Generated by immunoSEQ multiplex PCR, the TCRdb table keeps only in-frame clones and is missing some. Of about 6,000 clones detected, less than 45% appear once; the ten largest clones hold around 9.9%. This specimen was lung tumor tissue, taken before any cancer treatment. Receptors originate from a woman aged 35-75 years with stage II squamous cell lung carcinoma.

This chain uses TRBV28 with TRBJ1-5, with 9 bases matching TRBD1. The germline V gene encodes CDR1 MDHEN and CDR2 SYDVKM. The CDR3 runs 15 residues. After removal of 2 bases from V and 7 bases from J, the junction contained 6 bases not matched to a gene. The CDR3 is CASSLGDRARQPQHF. CDR3 sequence (DNA): TGTGCCAGCAGTTTAGGGGACAGGGCGAGACAGCCCCAGCATTTT.

The chain uses TRBV10-3 and TRBJ1-1; tentatively, D is TRBD1 (5 bases). V lost 2 bases to trimming and J lost 3 bases, with 22 bases between them. The CDR3 is made up of 18 amino acids. Looked up from germline, CDR1 is ENHRY and CDR2 is SYGVKD. The CDR3 sequence: CAISEAEIWSREDTEAFF. CDR3 coding DNA: TGTGCCATCAGTGAGGCCGAAATTTGGTCCAGGGAGGACACTGAAGCTTTCTTT.

The gene calls are TRBV1 and TRBJ1-1; the D segment call TRBD1 is taken from the table without a DNA check. TRBV1 is labeled a pseudogene. This CDR3 has 15 residues. The CDR3 DNA reads as TGCGCCAGCAGTCATGACCAGGGGCTTTGGACTGAAGCTTTCTTT. Its protein product is CASSHDQGLWTEAFF.

The chain links TRBV12-5 to TRBJ2-4; 8 nucleotides align to TRBD2. The CDR3 extends over 14 amino acids. Germline values: CDR1 LGHNT, CDR2 FRNRAP. The CDR3: CATSARGVGDIQYF. In nucleotides, the CDR3 is TGTGCCACCTCCGCGCGGGGGGTGGGGGACATTCAGTACTTC.

The J gene is TRBJ2-7, the V gene TRBV10-2; D might be TRBD1 (5 bases). V was pared by 4 bases and J by 3 bases, with 13 bases between. The CDR3 length is 14 residues. In germline, CDR1 is WSHSY, CDR2 SAAADI. The CDR3 nucleotides read TGCGCCAGCAGTGGACAGAGCCCCTACTACGAGCAGTACTTC. Residues: CASSGQSPYYEQYF.

V is TRBV6-8 and J is TRBJ2-7; D is perhaps TRBD1 (5 bases). The CDR3 sequence is 13 residues long. The germline V gene has CDR1 MNHGY and CDR2 SAAAGT. V was shortened by 6 bases and J by 1 base, with 10 bases between the two germline ends. CDR3 nucleotide sequence: TGTGCCAGCAGGAGGACACAATCCTACGAGCAGTACTTC. Encoded protein: CASRRTQSYEQYF.

In DNA, the CDR3 is TGTGCCAGTAGTATCCGACTGGCTAGCGGGGGGTTGAATGAGCAGTTCTTC. Its protein product is CASSIRLASGGLNEQFF. The chain is built from TRBV19 and TRBJ2-1, with 11 bases fitting TRBD2. Germline-derived CDR1 and CDR2 are LNHDA and SQIVND (reference sequence). The length of the CDR3 is 17 residues. J was trimmed by 7 bases and V by 3 bases; bases with no gene match: 11.

This chain connects TRBV6-8 to TRBJ2-7; D tentatively fits TRBD1 or TRBD2 (5 bases each). The V end lost 7 bases, the J end lost 2 bases, and 9 bases lay between the germline ends. The V gene's germline CDR1 is MNHGY and CDR2 SAAAGT. The CDR3 is made up of 12 amino acids. DNA of the CDR3: TGTGCCAGCAACCAGGGAGCCTACGAGCAGTACTTC. It encodes CASNQGAYEQYF.

This clone was observed a few times. The chain carries TRBV19 and TRBJ1-1; D remains unclear. There are 12 residues in the CDR3. Trimming shortened V by 8 bases and J by 1 base, and 8 bases separated the two germline ends. The germline CDR1 and CDR2 sequences are LNHDA and SQIVND (reference sequence). CDR3 sequence reads: CASRVWNTEAFF. CDR3 DNA sequence: TGTGCCAGTCGGGTATGGAACACTGAAGCTTTCTTT.

The sample holds a few counts of this clone. The J gene is TRBJ1-1, the V gene TRBV19; TRBD1 aligns across 9 bases. The CDR3 runs 13 residues. V lost 4 bases and J lost 6; bases outside the gene matches: 3. Germline V CDR1 and CDR2: LNHDA, SQIVND (reference sequence). The CDR3 loop is CASSKGQGAEAFF. The CDR3 coding sequence is TGTGCCAGTAGTAAGGGACAGGGCGCTGAAGCTTTCTTT.

The chain joins TRBV11-3 to TRBJ2-1; perhaps TRBD1 as D (5 bases). Looked up from germline, CDR1 is SGHNT and CDR2 is YENEEA. This CDR3 is 14 amino acids long. The ends were cut back, 5 bases at V and 7 bases at J, with 15 bases in the middle. CDR3 region: CASSAQTASNEQFF. In nucleotides, the CDR3 is TGTGCCAGCAGCGCGCAGACAGCCTCTAATGAGCAGTTCTTC.

The chain carries TRBV6-8 and TRBJ1-6; TRBD1 agrees at 7 bases. V lost 5 bases and J lost 5; bases outside the gene matches: 3. The germline gives CDR1 MNHGY, CDR2 SAAAGT. This CDR3 has 14 amino acids. The CDR3 is CASSLTGDNSPLHF. CDR3 nucleotide sequence: TGTGCCAGCAGTCTAACAGGGGATAATTCACCCCTCCACTTT.

A few counts support this clone. The chain uses TRBV5-1 and TRBJ2-3; 8 bases map to TRBD2. The ends lost 0 bases at V and 3 bases at J; junction bases unmatched: 6. Germline V gives CDR1 SGHRS, CDR2 YFSETQ. The CDR3 has 16 residues. The CDR3 loop is CASSLAVAGWTDTQYF. DNA for the CDR3: TGCGCCAGCAGCTTGGCGGTAGCGGGATGGACAGATACGCAGTATTTT.

The chain links TRBV29-1 to TRBJ1-1; D may be TRBD1 (5 bases). Germline assignment: CDR1 SQVTM and CDR2 ANQGSEA. V was trimmed by 7 bases and J by 3 bases, leaving 12 bases between them. This CDR3 has 12 amino acids. CDR3 amino acids: CSGRMGDTEAFF. In nucleotides, the CDR3 is TGCAGCGGGAGAATGGGGGACACTGAAGCTTTCTTT.

This clone appeared once. The chain employs TRBV12-5 and TRBJ2-2; D is perhaps TRBD1 (6 bases). The CDR3 length is 14 residues. V lost 6 bases and J lost 3, with 11 bases in between. The germline V gene has CDR1 LGHNT and CDR2 FRNRAP. This CDR3 reads CASGIGGDTGELFF. CDR3 DNA: TGTGCTAGTGGCATAGGGGGAGACACCGGGGAGCTGTTTTTT.